This T cell receptor beta chain is from a study of cytomegalovirus exposure and HLA in healthy donors. The CDR3 loop spans 13 amino acids. V shed 0 bases and J shed 9 bases, with 12 bases lying between them. Germline CDR1 SGHNT, CDR2 YYREEE (reference sequence). The PCR was carried out with 60 Vbeta primers and 13 Jbeta primers. Data came from immunoSEQ multiplex PCR; TCRdb stores just in-frame clones and leaves some out. The table includes about 150,000 clones, around 81% detected once. This clone was counted a few times. Sequencing used PBMCs. This sequence originates from a middle-aged man in good health and CMV-seronegative. The chain couples TRBV5-4 to TRBJ1-1; a possible D gene is TRBD1 (6 bases). CDR3 nucleotides: TGTGCCAGCAGCTTGGGGGGAACAGGGAAAGCTTTCTTT. It translates to CASSLGGTGKAFF.